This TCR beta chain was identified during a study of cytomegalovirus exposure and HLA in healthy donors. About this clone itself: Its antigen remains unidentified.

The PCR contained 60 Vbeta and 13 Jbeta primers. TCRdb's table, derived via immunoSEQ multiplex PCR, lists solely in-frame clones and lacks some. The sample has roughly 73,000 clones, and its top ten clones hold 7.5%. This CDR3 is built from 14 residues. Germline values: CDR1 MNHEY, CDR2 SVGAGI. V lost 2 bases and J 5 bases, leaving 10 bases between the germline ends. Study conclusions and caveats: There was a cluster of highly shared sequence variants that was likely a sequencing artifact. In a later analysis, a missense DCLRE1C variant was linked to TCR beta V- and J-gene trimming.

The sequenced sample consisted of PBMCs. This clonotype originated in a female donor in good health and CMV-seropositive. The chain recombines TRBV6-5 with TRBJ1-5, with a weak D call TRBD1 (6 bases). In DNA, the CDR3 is TGTGCCAGCAGTTACGGGGCAGGGGATCAGCCCCAGCATTTT. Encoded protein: CASSYGAGDQPQHF.